The entry that follows covers one T cell receptor (beta chain) sequence. The entry originates in a study of neoadjuvant nivolumab and ipilimumab in lung cancer. This table comes from immunoSEQ multiplex PCR, and its TCRdb copy is limited to in-frame clones, with some not included. This table has under 50,000 clones, 80% to 90% appearing once. The V gene's germline CDR1 is LNHDA and CDR2 SQIVND (reference sequence). This CDR3 has 15 residues. The V segment lost 0 bases and the J segment 3 bases; nucleotides outside the gene matches: 3. The sequencing used blood, collected before neoadjuvant nivolumab, alone or with ipilimumab. J is TRBJ1-2 and V is TRBV19; the match to TRBD1 covers 8 bases. The TCR originated in an adult with non-small cell lung cancer. Some clones in this sample may be carry-over from other donors' samples. In DNA, the CDR3 is TGTGCCAGTAGTATAGACGGGACAGGAGACTATGGCTACACCTTC. It encodes CASSIDGTGDYGYTF.